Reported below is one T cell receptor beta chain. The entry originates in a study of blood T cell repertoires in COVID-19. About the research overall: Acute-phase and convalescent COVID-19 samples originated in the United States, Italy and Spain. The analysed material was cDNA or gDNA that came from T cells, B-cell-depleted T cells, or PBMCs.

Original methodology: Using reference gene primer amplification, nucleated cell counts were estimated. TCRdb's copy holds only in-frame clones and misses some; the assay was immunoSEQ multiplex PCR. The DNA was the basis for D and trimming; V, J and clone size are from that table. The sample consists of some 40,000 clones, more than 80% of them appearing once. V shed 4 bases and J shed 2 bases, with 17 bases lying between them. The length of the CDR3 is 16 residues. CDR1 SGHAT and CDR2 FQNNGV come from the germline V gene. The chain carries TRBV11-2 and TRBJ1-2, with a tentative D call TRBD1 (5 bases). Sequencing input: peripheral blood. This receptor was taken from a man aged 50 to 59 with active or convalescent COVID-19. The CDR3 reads CASSSIGTHTNYGYTF. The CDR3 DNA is TGTGCCAGCAGCTCCATCGGGACTCATACCAACTATGGCTACACCTTC.